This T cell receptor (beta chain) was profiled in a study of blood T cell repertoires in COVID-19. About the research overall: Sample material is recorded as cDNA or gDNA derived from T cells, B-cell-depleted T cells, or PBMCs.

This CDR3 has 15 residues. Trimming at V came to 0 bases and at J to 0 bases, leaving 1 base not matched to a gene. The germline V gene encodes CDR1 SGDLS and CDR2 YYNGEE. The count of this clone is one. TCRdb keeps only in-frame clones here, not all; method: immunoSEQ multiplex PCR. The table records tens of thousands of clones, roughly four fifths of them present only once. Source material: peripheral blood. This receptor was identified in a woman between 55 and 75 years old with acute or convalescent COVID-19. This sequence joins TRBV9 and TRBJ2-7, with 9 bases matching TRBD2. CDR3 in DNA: TGTGCCAGCAGCGTAGGTAGCGGGAGCTCCTACGAGCAGTACTTC. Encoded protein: CASSVGSGSSYEQYF. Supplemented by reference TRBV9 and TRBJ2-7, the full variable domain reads DSGVTQTPKHLITATGQRVTLRCSPRSGDLSVYWYQQSLDQGLQFLIQYYNGEERAKGNILERFSAQQFPDLHSELNLSSLELGDSALYFCASSVGSGSSYEQYFGPGTRLTVT.